A selection of T cell receptor beta chains follows, all from one sample in a study of cytomegalovirus exposure and HLA in healthy donors. Measured with immunoSEQ multiplex PCR; TCRdb has only the in-frame clones, and not every one. Here the sample spans around 220,000 clones, 65% to 80% being singletons. Sequences were obtained from PBMCs. The receptors were sampled from a girl aged 2-9 years in good health and CMV-seronegative. The CDR3 runs from the conserved cysteine through the conserved F or W. Fields, in order: D gene, J gene, clone size, V gene, CDR3 protein, CDR3 DNA. A D gene is named only where the DNA matches it firmly. Size tells how often a clone was seen (once, few, many) or the class of an expanded clone, and some rows leave it out.

.,TRBJ2-7,.,TRBV5-1,CASSLEDWYYEQYF,TGCGCCAGCAGCTTGGAGGACTGGTACTACGAGCAGTACTTC
.,TRBJ2-5,.,TRBV12-5,CASGPLGGQETQYF,TGTGCTAGTGGTCCATTAGGGGGACAAGAGACCCAGTACTTC
.,TRBJ2-6,.,TRBV30,CAWSGDPGANVLTF,TGTGCCTGGAGTGGCGATCCTGGGGCCAACGTCCTGACTTTC
.,TRBJ2-5,once,TRBV5-1,CASSLSAGGETQYF,TGCGCCAGCAGCTTGTCGGCGGGCGGGGAGACCCAGTACTTC
TRBD1,TRBJ2-1,.,TRBV9,CASSVEDRGVRNEQFF,TGTGCCAGCAGCGTAGAGGACAGGGGGGTTCGAAATGAGCAGTTCTTC
TRBD2,TRBJ2-5,.,TRBV6-6,CASSRSSGGAQETQYF,TGTGCCAGCAGTCGAAGTAGCGGGGGGGCTCAAGAGACCCAGTACTTC
.,TRBJ2-3,.,TRBV27,CASSLSLKDTQYF,TGTGCCAGCAGTTTATCCCTTAAAGATACGCAGTATTTT
.,TRBJ1-5,.,TRBV27,CASICNQPQHF,TGTGCCAGTATCTGCAATCAGCCCCAGCATTTT
.,TRBJ2-5,few,TRBV5-6,CASSGDRRSQETQYF,TGTGCCAGCAGTGGAGATAGGAGAAGCCAAGAGACCCAGTACTTC
.,TRBJ2-2,.,TRBV29-1,CSVGQVRGELFF,TGCAGCGTTGGCCAAGTGCGCGGGGAGCTGTTTTTT
.,TRBJ1-2,.,TRBV6-5,CASSYSNRRGGGYTF,TGTGCCAGCAGTTACTCGAATCGGAGGGGGGGAGGCTACACCTTC
.,TRBJ1-1,few,TRBV7-9,CASSLGLPEAFF,TGTGCCAGCAGCTTAGGACTCCCGGAAGCTTTCTTT
.,TRBJ1-2,.,TRBV2,CASSETGGDYGYTF,TGTGCCAGCAGTGAAACAGGCGGAGACTATGGCTACACCTTC
.,TRBJ2-7,.,TRBV11-2,CASSSVTGYYEQYF,TGTGCCAGCAGCTCCGTGACGGGTTACTACGAGCAGTACTTC
.,TRBJ2-7,.,TRBV6-5,CASRKTGSYEQYF,TGTGCCAGCAGAAAAACAGGTTCCTACGAGCAGTACTTC
.,TRBJ1-1,.,TRBV27,CASSPPGGSTEAFF,TGTGCCAGCAGCCCCCCGGGGGGGAGCACTGAAGCTTTCTTT
.,TRBJ2-3,.,TRBV5-6,CASSADGGEDTQYF,TGTGCCAGCAGCGCCGACGGGGGAGAAGATACGCAGTATTTT
.,TRBJ2-2,few,TRBV7-2,CASSETRNTGELFF,TGTGCCAGCAGCGAAACTAGGAACACCGGGGAGCTGTTTTTT
.,TRBJ2-3,.,TRBV25-1,CASSAIPRDTQYF,TGTGCCAGCAGTGCTATCCCGAGAGATACGCAGTATTTT
.,TRBJ1-5,.,TRBV6-1,CASSEMGLYSNQPQHF,TGTGCCAGCAGTGAGATGGGGCTTTATAGCAATCAGCCCCAGCATTTT
.,TRBJ2-7,.,TRBV2,CASSEAQGAHEQYF,TGTGCCAGCAGTGAAGCCCAGGGTGCCCACGAGCAGTACTTC
.,TRBJ2-7,.,TRBV29-1,CSVEDRRTSDEQYF,TGCAGCGTTGAAGATCGTAGGACAAGCGACGAGCAGTACTTC
.,TRBJ2-2,.,TRBV2,CASSNQGTGELFF,TGTGCCAGCAGTAACCAGGGCACCGGGGAGCTGTTTTTT
TRBD1,TRBJ1-1,.,TRBV2,CASRAADRGYGGTEAFF,TGTGCCAGCAGGGCCGCGGACAGGGGCTATGGGGGCACTGAAGCTTTCTTT
.,TRBJ2-1,.,TRBV5-1,CASTNAEPYNEQFF,TGCGCCAGCACGAACGCCGAGCCCTACAATGAGCAGTTCTTC
TRBD2,TRBJ2-7,few,TRBV10-1,CASSESGGFNEQYF,TGCGCCAGCAGTGAGTCGGGAGGGTTTAACGAGCAGTACTTC
TRBD1,TRBJ2-1,.,TRBV5-8,CASSSPGTVNQGNEQFF,TGTGCCAGCAGCTCCCCAGGGACAGTCAACCAGGGGAATGAGCAGTTCTTC
TRBD1,TRBJ2-3,few,TRBV30,CAWSRQGTDTQYF,TGTGCCTGGAGTAGACAGGGTACAGATACGCAGTATTTT
.,TRBJ1-2,few,TRBV11-2,CASSLDPTGTYGYTF,TGTGCCAGCAGCTTAGACCCAACAGGGACCTATGGCTACACCTTC
.,TRBJ2-7,.,TRBV6-1,CASSGTETRGEYF,TGTGCCAGCAGCGGGACAGAAACACGCGGGGAGTACTTC
.,TRBJ2-3,once,TRBV5-1,CASSHTRTDTQYF,TGCGCCAGCAGCCACACAAGAACAGATACGCAGTATTTT
.,TRBJ2-5,.,TRBV9,CASSVDRGEETQYF,TGTGCCAGCAGCGTAGATCGGGGTGAAGAGACCCAGTACTTC
.,TRBJ1-2,.,TRBV5-3,CARSLPRSNYGYTF,TGTGCCAGAAGTTTACCACGGTCTAACTATGGCTACACCTTC
.,TRBJ2-6,.,TRBV5-6,CASSPQGADLEANVLTF,TGTGCCAGCAGCCCTCAGGGTGCCGATTTGGAGGCCAACGTCCTGACTTTC
TRBD2,TRBJ2-7,.,TRBV30,CAWSSGRVSYEQYF,TGTGCCTGGAGTAGCGGGAGAGTCTCCTACGAGCAGTACTTC
TRBD1,TRBJ1-1,.,TRBV29-1,CSVKGQENTEAFF,TGCAGCGTTAAAGGACAGGAGAACACTGAAGCTTTCTTT
TRBD2,TRBJ2-7,.,TRBV10-2,CASSESRLAGVYEQYF,TGCGCCAGCAGTGAGTCCAGACTAGCGGGAGTCTACGAGCAGTACTTC
.,TRBJ1-6,.,TRBV25-1,CASSEGTNSPLHF,TGTGCCAGCAGTGAGGGCACCAATTCACCCCTCCACTTT
.,TRBJ2-7,.,TRBV19,CASGARITSYEQYF,TGTGCCAGTGGGGCCAGAATAACTTCTTACGAGCAGTACTTC
TRBD1,TRBJ2-1,.,TRBV30,CAWAGTGGWDEQFF,TGTGCCTGGGCAGGGACAGGGGGCTGGGATGAGCAGTTCTTC
.,TRBJ1-2,.,TRBV6-1,CASSEAAGPNYGYTF,TGTGCCAGCAGTGAAGCGGCAGGTCCTAACTATGGCTACACCTTC
TRBD2,TRBJ2-1,.,TRBV5-6,CASRKTGTSFNEQFF,TGTGCCAGCAGAAAGACCGGGACTAGCTTTAATGAGCAGTTCTTC
TRBD1,TRBJ1-2,.,TRBV5-1,CASTGQGSYGYTF,TGCGCCAGCACGGGACAGGGGTCCTATGGCTACACCTTC
TRBD2,TRBJ2-5,.,TRBV6-6,CASSYPDPRGGTQYF,TGTGCCAGCAGTTACCCGGACCCGCGGGGGGGGACCCAGTACTTC
.,TRBJ1-1,.,TRBV6-5,CASSYPFTEAFF,TGTGCCAGCAGTTACCCTTTTACTGAAGCTTTCTTT
TRBD1,TRBJ2-7,.,TRBV27,CASRQQGAKGQYF,TGTGCCAGCAGGCAACAGGGGGCTAAGGGGCAGTACTTC
TRBD2,TRBJ2-7,.,TRBV7-8,CASSSSPGREPNEQYF,TGTGCCAGCAGCTCATCACCCGGGCGGGAGCCCAACGAGCAGTACTTC